This T cell receptor beta chain comes out of a study of OX40 agonist ivuxolimab in advanced cancers. General study findings and limits: There were also nonresponders showing low normalized T-cell clonal expansion.

This clone was found once. As yet, its antigen is unknown. Trimming at V came to 6 bases and at J to 0 bases, leaving 11 bases not matched to a gene. The germline V gene has CDR1 MNHNY and CDR2 SVGAGI (reference sequence). The CDR3 runs 16 residues. Clones were read by immunoSEQ multiplex PCR, and TCRdb kept only the in-frame ones, dropping some. The sample holds some 50,000 clones, 70% to 90% seen once. This TCR derives from an adult with an advanced solid tumor such as melanoma, head and neck, liver or kidney cancer. The material was CD4+ or CD8+ T cells sorted from blood, obtained in a trial of the OX40 agonist ivuxolimab. V gene TRBV6-6 combines with J gene TRBJ2-7; 7 nucleotides agree with TRBD2. In nucleotides, the CDR3 is TGTGCCAGCAGCCGCAAACTAGCGCAAAGCTCCTACGAGCAGTACTTC. Its protein is CASSRKLAQSSYEQYF.